This TCR beta chain originates from a study of blood T cell repertoires in COVID-19. The wider study: Sites in the United States, Italy and Spain provided acute and convalescent COVID-19 samples. The cDNA or gDNA used as material had been derived from T cells, B-cell-depleted T cells, or PBMCs.

Looked up from germline, CDR1 is MNHEY and CDR2 is SMNVEV (reference sequence). This CDR3 has 14 residues. V was clipped by 5 bases and J by 2 bases; unmatched bases: 2. Authors' analysis steps: Reference gene primer amplification gave estimated nucleated cell counts. Sequenced by immunoSEQ multiplex PCR; TCRdb stores in-frame clones only, minus some. V, J and clone size are taken as reported in that table, and D and trimming were inferred from the DNA itself. The sample gives 100,000 to 120,000 clones, about 85% of which show up once; 4% to 5% is in the top ten. This chain uses TRBV27 with TRBJ1-5; 8 positions match TRBD1. This clonotype was obtained from a human donor in a cohort sampled during active COVID-19. The sequenced sample consisted of peripheral blood. Written as DNA, the CDR3 is TGTGCCAGCAGTGACAGGGGAGGCAATCAGCCCCAGCATTTT. This translates into CASSDRGGNQPQHF.